The 12 T cell receptor beta chains in this list originate from one sample, sequenced in a study of cytomegalovirus exposure and HLA in healthy donors. The PCR ran on 60 Vbeta and 13 Jbeta primers. The assay was immunoSEQ multiplex PCR, and TCRdb's table has in-frame clones only and misses some. The sample consists of around 110,000 clones, approximately 80% of them appearing once. Specimen: PBMCs. These receptors all come from a man between 60 and 75 years old in good health and CMV-seronegative.

The V and J genes are TRBV6-1 and TRBJ1-2, with D perhaps TRBD1 (6 bases). The germline V and J ends were trimmed by 9 bases and 3 bases, with 11 bases remaining between them. Germline assignment: CDR1 MNHNS and CDR2 SASEGT. CDR3 length equals 12 residues. CDR3 amino acids: CASYRQDYGYTF. CDR3 sequence (DNA): TGTGCCAGTTACAGACAGGACTATGGCTACACCTTC.

This clone was detected only once. V usage is TRBV29-1 and J usage is TRBJ2-5, with 7 bases identical to TRBD2. Germline loops: CDR1 SQVTM, CDR2 ANQGSEA. This CDR3 comprises 12 residues. CDR3 amino acids: CRNGAGDKTQYF. CDR3 nucleotide sequence: TGCAGGAATGGGGCGGGGGATAAGACCCAGTACTTC.

The chain employs TRBV5-8 and TRBJ1-1; 9 bases match TRBD1. The CDR3 spans 14 residues. The germline V gene has CDR1 SGHTS and CDR2 YDEGEE. V shed 4 bases and J 9 bases; nucleotides not matched to a gene: 10. CDR3 sequence (DNA): TGTGCCAGCAGCCCCGGGACAGGGCGCGGCCAAGCTTTCTTT. Translating gives CASSPGTGRGQAFF.

The rearrangement uses TRBV5-1 and TRBJ2-5; D is possibly TRBD2 (5 bases). Looked up from germline, CDR1 is SGHRS and CDR2 is YFSETQ. Between the trimmed V and J ends, which lost 5 bases and 4 bases, there was a span of 27 bases. The CDR3 length is 18 residues. CDR3 nucleotide sequence: TGCGCCAGCAGGAAAGAGGGCACCCGAACCCAACTCTCAGAGACCCAGTACTTC. Translation: CASRKEGTRTQLSETQYF.

The chain combines TRBV2 with TRBJ2-5; D perhaps matches TRBD1 (5 bases). With 7 bases removed from V and 0 bases from J, the gap between germline ends came to 6 bases. Germline CDR1 reads SNHLY; CDR2 reads FYNNEI. The CDR3 totals 12 residues. CDR3 sequence: CASKTDQETQYF. CDR3 DNA: TGTGCCAGCAAGACAGACCAAGAGACCCAGTACTTC.

The chain combines TRBV27 with TRBJ1-6; weak D call: TRBD1 (6 bases). The CDR3 contains 15 residues. Germline V gene lookup returns CDR1 MNHEY and CDR2 SMNVEV (reference sequence). V lost 5 bases and J lost 7, with 15 bases in between. The CDR3, as DNA: TGTGCCAGCAGTGCGGGGGGGCATAGGAATTCACCCCTCCACTTT. Translating gives CASSAGGHRNSPLHF.

This chain connects TRBV19 to TRBJ2-7; 8 bases map to TRBD1. This CDR3 comprises 15 residues. Germline lookup yields CDR1 LNHDA and CDR2 SQIVND (reference sequence). V lost 1 base, J lost 4 bases, and 6 bases stayed unmatched. The CDR3 region is CASSIAGRGLYEQYF. DNA of the CDR3: TGTGCCAGTAGTATAGCCGGCAGGGGGCTATACGAGCAGTACTTC.

CDR3: CASARTASYEQYF. The CDR3 DNA reads TGTGCCAGCGCGAGGACAGCGAGCTACGAGCAGTACTTC. The V and J genes are TRBV18 and TRBJ2-7, with a weak D call TRBD1 (6 bases). With 8 bases removed from V and 3 bases from J, the gap between germline ends came to 14 bases. Germline assignment: CDR1 KGHSH and CDR2 LQKENI. The CDR3 consists of 13 residues.

J is TRBJ2-3 and V is TRBV27, with TRBD2 identical over 8 bases. This CDR3 has 16 residues. The V and J ends lost 2 bases and 3 bases, in that order; junction bases with no gene match: 7. Germline V CDR1 and CDR2: MNHEY, SMNVEV (reference sequence). CDR3 nucleotide sequence: TGTGCCAGCAGTTTAAAGGCGGGGGGTGGGACAGATACGCAGTATTTT. Its protein is CASSLKAGGGTDTQYF.

The chain employs TRBV5-8 and TRBJ1-1; D unclear. V lost 0 bases to trimming and J lost 6 bases, with 12 bases between them. The CDR3 sequence is 14 residues long. CDR1 and CDR2 from the germline V gene are SGHTS and YDEGEE. The chain's CDR3 is CASSLERSRAEAFF. DNA of the CDR3: TGTGCCAGCAGCTTGGAGCGGTCACGGGCTGAAGCTTTCTTT. The full variable domain, its missing parts supplied by reference TRBV5-8 and TRBJ1-1, is EAGVTQSPTHLIKTRGQQATLRCSPISGHTSVYWYQQALGLGLQFLLWYDEGEERNRGNFPPRFSGRQFPNYSSELNVNALELEDSALYLCASSLERSRAEAFFGQGTRLTVV.

For the CDR3, the DNA is TGTGCCAGTAGGGATAGGGGCGGAGCCGATACGCAGTATTTT. Its protein is CASRDRGGADTQYF. The chain couples TRBV19 to TRBJ2-3; the D gene is possibly TRBD1 (5 bases). Per germline, CDR1 LNHDA and CDR2 SQIVND (reference sequence). The CDR3 consists of 14 residues. Trimming shortened V by 6 bases and J by 6 bases, and 16 bases separated the two germline ends.

For the CDR3, the DNA is TGTGCCTGGACCGGACAGGGGGATGGCTACACCTTC. Translating gives CAWTGQGDGYTF. This rearrangement joins TRBV30 to TRBJ1-2; 10 bases align to TRBD1. The junction had 2 bases not matched to a gene; V was cut back by 4 bases and J by 6 bases. Looked up from germline, CDR1 is GTSNPN and CDR2 is SVGIG (reference sequence). The length of the CDR3 is 12 residues.